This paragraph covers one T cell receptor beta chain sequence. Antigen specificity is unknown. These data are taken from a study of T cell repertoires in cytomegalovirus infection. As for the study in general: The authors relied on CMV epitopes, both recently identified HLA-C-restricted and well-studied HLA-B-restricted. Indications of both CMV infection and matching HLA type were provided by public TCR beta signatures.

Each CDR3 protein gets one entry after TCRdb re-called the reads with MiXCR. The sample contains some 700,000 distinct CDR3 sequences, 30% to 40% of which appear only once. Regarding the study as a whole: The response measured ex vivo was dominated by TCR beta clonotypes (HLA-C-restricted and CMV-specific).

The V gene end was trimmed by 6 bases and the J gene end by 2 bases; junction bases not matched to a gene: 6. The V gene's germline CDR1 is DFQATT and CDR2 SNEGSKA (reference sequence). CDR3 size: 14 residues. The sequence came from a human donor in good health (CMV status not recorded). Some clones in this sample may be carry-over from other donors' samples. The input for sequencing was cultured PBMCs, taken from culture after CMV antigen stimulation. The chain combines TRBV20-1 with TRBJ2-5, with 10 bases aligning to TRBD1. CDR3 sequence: CSAAGQGYQETQYF. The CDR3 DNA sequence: TGCAGTGCCGCGGGACAGGGGTATCAAGAGACCCAGTACTTC.